The next 13 T cell receptor beta chains were all read from a single sample in a study of cytomegalovirus exposure and HLA in healthy donors (dated by TCRdb to about 2017). Library generation was performed with the immunoSEQ multiplex PCR assay. For the multiplex PCR, a mixture combining 60 forward primers for TCR Vbeta segments and 13 reverse primers for TCR Jbeta segments was used. TCRdb took over this immuneACCESS table, retaining in-frame rearrangements with V and J assigned. Such tables are incomplete; in checked studies, under half of the missing clones stem from an unresolved V gene, and the remainder is unexplained. A total of under 150,000 clones appear in this sample, roughly 9.6% of them only once. The top ten constitute about 7.5% of the sample. Sequencing was performed on PBMCs. These TCRs come from a woman aged 40 to 50 in good health and CMV-seropositive.

The chain carries TRBV5-1 and TRBJ2-1; no clear D. With 4 bases removed from V and 4 bases from J, the gap between germline ends came to 6 bases. The CDR3 contains 12 residues. The germline gives CDR1 SGHRS, CDR2 YFSETQ. In DNA form, the CDR3 reads TGCGCCAGCAGCGAACAGTACAATGAGCAGTTCTTC. Residues: CASSEQYNEQFF.

This clone has just a few counts. V usage is TRBV4-1 and J usage is TRBJ2-2; a weak D match, TRBD1 (7 bases). This CDR3 is 17 amino acids long. The germline gives CDR1 MGHRA, CDR2 YSYEKL. V dropped 1 base and J dropped 5 bases, with 17 bases sitting between them. The CDR3 DNA sequence: TGCGCCAGCAGCCAAGCTCAGGGGGGAATAAGAACCGGGGAGCTGTTTTTT. It yields the protein CASSQAQGGIRTGELFF.

This clone was found once. The chain carries TRBV7-6 and TRBJ1-5; 8 bases are shared with TRBD1. After removal of 2 bases from V and 0 bases from J, the junction contained 18 bases not matched to a gene. Germline CDR1 and CDR2: SGHVS and FNYEAQ. The CDR3 loop spans 21 amino acids. CDR3 bases: TGTGCCAGCAGCTTATTGGCCCTGGACAGGGCAAGGGGATATAGCAATCAGCCCCAGCATTTT. Translated, it gives CASSLLALDRARGYSNQPQHF.

The V call is TRBV5-1, the J call TRBJ1-4; D is possibly TRBD1 (6 bases). The CDR3 covers 15 residues. Germline V gene data show CDR1 as SGHRS and CDR2 as YFSETQ. The germline V and J ends were trimmed by 0 bases and 3 bases, with 9 bases remaining between them. CDR3 residues: CASSLGGPSNEKLFF. CDR3 sequence (DNA): TGCGCCAGCAGCTTGGGGGGGCCTTCTAATGAAAAACTGTTTTTT.

This chain links TRBV7-8 with TRBJ1-5, with 9 positions matching TRBD1. V was clipped by 5 bases and J by 2 bases; unmatched bases: 7. Germline V gene data show CDR1 as SGHVS and CDR2 as FQNEAQ. The CDR3 contains 16 residues. CDR3 region: CASSLDRGWGNQPQHF. The CDR3 bases are TGTGCCAGCAGCCTAGACAGGGGGTGGGGCAATCAGCCCCAGCATTTT.

V usage is TRBV15 and J usage is TRBJ2-3; unclear D gene. The germline CDR1 and CDR2 sequences are LNHNV and YYDKDF (reference sequence). The CDR3 is made up of 14 amino acids. V lost 8 bases and J 1 base, leaving 13 bases between the germline ends. The CDR3 spells CATAPRGGTDTQYF. DNA of the CDR3: TGTGCCACCGCGCCTCGAGGAGGCACAGATACGCAGTATTTT.

This clone was observed a handful of times. This chain uses TRBV6-1 with TRBJ1-4; TRBD1 aligns across 7 bases. V lost 4 bases, J lost 7 bases, and 9 bases stayed unmatched. CDR3 size: 15 residues. Germline values: CDR1 MNHNS, CDR2 SASEGT. CDR3 sequence reads: CASSATGDVAEKLFF. In nucleotides, the CDR3 is TGTGCCAGCAGTGCAACAGGGGATGTAGCTGAAAAACTGTTTTTT.

This clone appeared a few times. The chain has TRBV7-9 and TRBJ2-1, with TRBD2 matching over 13 bases. CDR1 and CDR2 from the germline V gene are SEHNR and FQNEAQ (reference sequence). After removal of 3 bases from V and 0 bases from J, the junction contained 5 bases not matched to a gene. This CDR3 comprises 18 residues. The CDR3 DNA sequence: TGTGCCAGCAGCTTGACTAGCGGGGGGTCCAGCTCCTACAATGAGCAGTTCTTC. As protein: CASSLTSGGSSSYNEQFF.

This clone was detected only a few times. The chain couples TRBV2 to TRBJ2-7, with D perhaps matching TRBD1 (5 bases). The CDR3 runs 13 residues. V gave up 6 bases and J gave up 3 bases, with 12 bases separating them. Germline V gene lookup returns CDR1 SNHLY and CDR2 FYNNEI. CDR3 amino acids: CASRPQDLYEQYF. CDR3 sequence (DNA): TGTGCCAGCAGGCCACAGGACCTCTACGAGCAGTACTTC. The whole variable domain, remainder taken from reference TRBV2 and TRBJ2-7, is EPEVTQTPSHQVTQMGQEVILRCVPISNHLYFYWYRQILGQKVEFLVSFYNNEISEKSEIFDDQFSVERPDGSNFTLKIRSTKLEDSAMYFCASRPQDLYEQYFGPGTRLTVT.

This clone appeared a few times. The rearrangement uses TRBV7-2 and TRBJ1-5; tentatively, D is TRBD1 (6 bases). V shed 3 bases and J shed 5 bases, with 11 bases lying between them. The V gene's germline CDR1 is SGHTA and CDR2 FQGNSA. CDR3 size: 14 residues. CDR3 sequence reads: CASSFSQGDQPQHF. As DNA, the CDR3 is TGTGCCAGCAGCTTCTCACAGGGTGATCAGCCCCAGCATTTT.

This clone showed up just a few times. The J gene is TRBJ2-1, the V gene TRBV5-6, with 7 bases that match TRBD1. The CDR3 extends over 15 amino acids. Unmatched junction bases numbered 11, after V lost 3 bases and J lost 8 bases. Per the germline V gene, CDR1 is SGHDT and CDR2 is YYEEEE. CDR3: CASSSDRSHWDEQFF. In nucleotides, the CDR3 is TGTGCCAGCAGCTCGGACAGGTCCCACTGGGATGAGCAGTTCTTC.

This clone was counted a few times. V and J are TRBV5-5 and TRBJ1-3, with 10 positions matching TRBD1. Germline V CDR1 and CDR2: SGHKS, YYEKEE (reference sequence). Trimming at V came to 3 bases and at J to 1 base, leaving 4 bases not matched to a gene. CDR3 length equals 16 residues. This CDR3 reads CASSWGQGRSGNTIYF. Here the CDR3 DNA reads TGTGCCAGCAGCTGGGGACAGGGGAGATCTGGAAACACCATATATTTT. Using reference TRBV5-5 and TRBJ1-3 for the parts outside the CDR3, the full variable domain is DAGVTQSPTHLIKTRGQQVTLRCSPISGHKSVSWYQQVLGQGPQFIFQYYEKEERGRGNFPDRFSARQFPNYSSELNVNALLLGDSALYLCASSWGQGRSGNTIYFGEGSWLTVV.

The gene calls are TRBV7-2 and TRBJ2-5; TRBD2 aligns across 12 bases. Germline CDR1 reads SGHTA; CDR2 reads FQGNSA. The CDR3 covers 14 residues. V lost 5 bases to trimming and J lost 4 bases; unmatched junction nucleotides: 2. The CDR3 reads CASSLGLAGETQYF. The CDR3 DNA sequence: TGTGCCAGCAGCCTGGGACTAGCGGGAGAGACCCAGTACTTC.